The entry below describes one T cell receptor beta chain. The target antigen is unknown. Germline V lookup: CDR1 SNHLY, CDR2 FYNNEI. The ends lost 4 bases at V and 6 bases at J; junction bases unmatched: 4. CDR3 length: 14 residues. This record belongs to a study of cytomegalovirus exposure and HLA in healthy donors. In the PCR, 60 Vbeta and 13 Jbeta primers were used. Profiling relied on immunoSEQ multiplex PCR, and the TCRdb table lists in-frame clones only, not all of them. The repertoire holds roughly 150,000 clones, with around 76% as singletons. Findings of the study overall: Across donors, sequencing depth was assumed by presence/absence analyses to be roughly uniform. An Asian-associated ancestry cluster reportedly showed fewer N-insertions than the approximately 660-donor mean in a later analysis. Later on, a genetic analysis was performed. It linked a missense variant in DCLRE1C with V- and J-gene trimming of TCR beta.

The chain employs TRBV2 and TRBJ1-5, with 9 bases that match TRBD1. The sample comprised PBMCs. The source of this sequence is a woman aged 40 to 49 in good health and CMV-seronegative. The CDR3 reads CASSGTGESQPQHF. DNA of the CDR3: TGTGCCAGCAGTGGGACAGGGGAAAGTCAGCCCCAGCATTTT.